This entry lists 23 T cell receptor beta chains sequenced from one sample in a study of PD-1 blockade in classical Hodgkin lymphoma. In every patient, relapse followed autologous stem cell transplantation, while exposure to brentuximab vedotin differed. The data were produced by immunoSEQ multiplex PCR, yet TCRdb's version contains in-frame clones alone and is incomplete. The table shows some 58,000 clones, with 88% occurring only once. The specimen was peripheral blood mononuclear cells (PBMCs), collected before the second cycle of nivolumab. The origin of the receptors is a human donor with classical Hodgkin lymphoma.

This sequence joins TRBV9 and TRBJ2-2; 7 bases line up with TRBD2. CDR1 SGDLS and CDR2 YYNGEE come from the germline V gene. The V and J ends lost 9 bases and 1 base, in that order; junction bases with no gene match: 12. This CDR3 spans 16 amino acids. This chain's CDR3 is CATPAWGGMNTGELFF. DNA of the CDR3: TGTGCCACCCCAGCGTGGGGAGGGATGAACACCGGGGAGCTGTTTTTT.

This clone is a singleton in its sample. The rearrangement links TRBV18 to TRBJ1-4; D unclear. Germline V CDR1 and CDR2: KGHSH, LQKENI. CDR3 length: 14 residues. Trimming shortened V by 3 bases and J by 10 bases, and 15 bases separated the two germline ends. DNA for the CDR3: TGTGCCAGCTCACCCGGGATCATACCTGTAAAACTGTTTTTT. Translating it yields CASSPGIIPVKLFF.

This sequence joins TRBV19 and TRBJ1-6; D remains ambiguous. V lost 6 bases to trimming and J lost 0 bases, with 12 bases between them. This CDR3 region has 16 residues. CDR1 is LNHDA and CDR2 is SQIVND in the germline V gene (reference sequence). The DNA of the CDR3 is TGTGCCAGTAGCGAAGGCAGGAGCTCCTATAATTCACCCCTCCACTTT. Protein: CASSEGRSSYNSPLHF.

V gene TRBV21-1 combines with J gene TRBJ2-7; TRBD1 is taken as the D call from the table, unchecked against the DNA. TRBV21-1 represents a pseudogene. CDR3 length: 13 amino acids. The CDR3 DNA follows: TGTGCCTTGTGGGGGCGCCGGCACTGTGAGCAGTACTTC. Translated: CALWGRRHCEQYF.

V usage is TRBV21-1 and J usage is TRBJ2-3; the table's TRBD1 call for D was not verified on the DNA. TRBV21-1 is tagged as a pseudogene. This CDR3 is built from 15 residues. CDR3 sequence (DNA): TGTGCCAGCACCCCGCAGTTGTTCACCACAGATACGCAGTATTTT. Translating it yields CASTPQLFTTDTQYF.

This clone was counted between two and nine times. V usage is TRBV5-4 and J usage is TRBJ2-3; either TRBD1 or TRBD2 may supply D (5 bases each). Germline V gene sequence: CDR1 SGHNT, CDR2 YYREEE (reference sequence). The CDR3 sequence is 13 residues long. The V and J ends lost 4 bases and 6 bases respectively, with 12 bases between them. Here the CDR3 reads CASSPGSPDTQYF. CDR3 nucleotides: TGTGCCAGCAGCCCAGGGAGTCCCGATACGCAGTATTTT. The whole variable domain, remainder taken from reference TRBV5-4 and TRBJ2-3, is ETGVTQSPTHLIKTRGQQVTLRCSSQSGHNTVSWYQQALGQGPQFIFQYYREEENGRGNFPPRFSGLQFPNYSSELNVNALELDDSALYLCASSPGSPDTQYFGPGTRLTVL.

The chain employs TRBV4-1 and TRBJ2-4; D is uncertain. Trimming removed 1 base from V and 6 bases from J, with 13 bases in between. Germline CDR1 reads MGHRA; CDR2 reads YSYEKL. The CDR3 is 15 residues long. CDR3 residues: CASSQVTSPGNIQYF. The DNA of the CDR3 is TGCGCCAGCAGCCAAGTTACCAGCCCCGGAAACATTCAGTACTTC.

The J gene is TRBJ2-2, the V gene TRBV19, with 9 bases lining up with TRBD1. Germline CDR1 reads LNHDA; CDR2 reads SQIVND (reference sequence). V gave up 10 bases and J gave up 1 base; unmatched junction bases: 7. The CDR3 has 15 amino acids. The CDR3, as DNA: TGTGCCATTAAGGCGGGACAGGGGAACACCGGGGAGCTGTTTTTT. Its translation: CAIKAGQGNTGELFF.

The V and J genes are TRBV7-3 and TRBJ2-3; D is undetermined. CDR3 length equals 12 residues. CDR1 and CDR2 (germline): SGHTA, FQGTGA. Trimming left V 5 bases short and J 6 bases short, with 9 bases between. In nucleotides, the CDR3 is TGTGCCAGCAGCCTGCCCGGGGATACGCAGTATTTT. Protein product: CASSLPGDTQYF.

The sample holds one count of this clone. The chain combines TRBV5-1 with TRBJ2-3; 9 bases are a match to TRBD1. From germline, CDR1 is SGHRS and CDR2 YFSETQ. The V gene end was trimmed by 4 bases and the J gene end by 6 bases; junction bases not matched to a gene: 6. The CDR3 consists of 14 residues. The CDR3 is CASSGGTGRDTQYF. The CDR3 nucleotides are TGCGCCAGCAGCGGGGGGACAGGGCGGGATACGCAGTATTTT.

The chain is built from TRBV6-6 and TRBJ1-2; 7 bases are a match to TRBD1. The germline gives CDR1 MNHNY, CDR2 SVGAGI (reference sequence). CDR3 length: 14 residues. V shed 4 bases and J 8 bases; nucleotides not matched to a gene: 10. CDR3 bases: TGTGCCAGCAGTTCTGGGACAGTTGAATCGGGCTACACCTTC. Translation: CASSSGTVESGYTF.

The gene calls are TRBV5-1 and TRBJ1-6, with D perhaps TRBD1 (5 bases). V was clipped by 4 bases and J by 1 base, with 9 bases between them. This CDR3 is 15 amino acids long. Germline CDR1 is SGHRS and CDR2 is YFSETQ. CDR3 in amino acids: CASSRDGSYNSPLHF. The CDR3 region has the DNA TGCGCCAGCAGCCGGGACGGATCCTATAATTCACCCCTCCACTTT. Drawing the rest from reference TRBV5-1 and TRBJ1-6, the complete variable domain is KAGVTQTPRYLIKTRGQQVTLSCSPISGHRSVSWYQQTPGQGLQFLFEYFSETQRNKGNFPGRFSGRQFSNSRSEMNVSTLELGDSALYLCASSRDGSYNSPLHFGNGTRLTVT.

The chain has TRBV5-4 and TRBJ1-1; D remains unclear. This CDR3 has 14 residues. CDR1 and CDR2 (germline): SGHNT, YYREEE (reference sequence). Trimming left V 4 bases short and J 1 base short, with 11 bases between. The chain's CDR3 is CASSLLRQNTEAFF. DNA of the CDR3: TGTGCCAGCAGCCTCCTACGCCAGAACACTGAAGCTTTCTTT.

This clone was detected only once. V gene TRBV28 combines with J gene TRBJ2-5, with D maybe TRBD2 (6 bases). This CDR3 region has 14 residues. Trimming took 8 bases from V and 1 from J, leaving 14 bases between them. The germline CDR1 and CDR2 sequences are MDHEN and SYDVKM. The CDR3 DNA reads as TGTGCCAGCCACTTGGGGGGAGTCCAAGAGACCCAGTACTTC. This codes for CASHLGGVQETQYF.

V and J are TRBV5-1 and TRBJ2-7; the D gene could be TRBD1 or TRBD2 (6 bases each). CDR3 length: 13 residues. V was trimmed by 1 base and J by 6 bases, leaving 11 bases between them. The germline gives CDR1 SGHRS, CDR2 YFSETQ. CDR3 region: CASSLHGGLEQYF. The CDR3 coding sequence is TGCGCCAGCAGCTTGCATGGGGGGCTCGAGCAGTACTTC.

V gene TRBV7-9 combines with J gene TRBJ2-5; D remains ambiguous. Trimming took 5 bases from V and 5 from J, leaving 12 bases between them. This CDR3 spans 13 amino acids. Per the germline V gene, CDR1 is SEHNR and CDR2 is FQNEAQ (reference sequence). DNA of the CDR3: TGTGCCAGCAGCCAGGCAGAATGGGAGACCCAGTACTTC. Protein: CASSQAEWETQYF. Filled out from reference TRBV7-9 and TRBJ2-5, the complete variable domain reads DTGVSQNPRHKITKRGQNVTFRCDPISEHNRLYWYRQTLGQGPEFLTYFQNEAQLEKSRLLSDRFSAERPKGSFSTLEIQRTEQGDSAMYLCASSQAEWETQYFGPGTRLLVL.

The gene calls are TRBV19 and TRBJ2-7; D is perhaps TRBD1 or TRBD2 (5 bases each). This CDR3 is 15 amino acids long. Germline V lookup: CDR1 LNHDA, CDR2 SQIVND (reference sequence). V lost 1 base to trimming and J lost 3 bases, with 13 bases between them. CDR3 DNA sequence: TGTGCCAGTAGTATAGCCCTGGGACGGATCTACGAGCAGTACTTC. Amino acids: CASSIALGRIYEQYF.

This clone has only a few counts. CDR3 coding DNA: TGTGCCATCAGTGGGGCCTGGGCTGAAGCTTTCTTT. This encodes CAISGAWAEAFF. The chain has TRBV10-3 and TRBJ1-1; the D is unclear. V was trimmed by 4 bases and J by 6 bases, leaving 9 bases between them. The CDR3 is 12 residues long. CDR1 is ENHRY, CDR2 SYGVKD, per germline.

This chain uses TRBV5-1 with TRBJ1-4; TRBD1 matches at 9 bases. J gave up 6 bases and V 3 bases, and 9 bases lay outside the gene matches. Germline-derived CDR1 and CDR2 are SGHRS and YFSETQ. CDR3 length: 16 amino acids. The CDR3 bases are TGCGCCAGCAGCTCCGGAACAGGGGGCGCATATGAAAAACTGTTTTTT. Amino acid sequence: CASSSGTGGAYEKLFF.

This chain uses TRBV19 with TRBJ2-7; TRBD2 is a possible D gene (6 bases). Germline CDR1 and CDR2: LNHDA and SQIVND (reference sequence). V was clipped by 5 bases and J by 3 bases, with 11 bases between them. The CDR3 runs to 13 residues. The CDR3 loop reads CASSGGLIYEQYF. CDR3 bases: TGTGCCAGTAGTGGAGGACTAATCTACGAGCAGTACTTC.

This sequence joins TRBV6-6 and TRBJ1-2; 8 nucleotides agree with TRBD1. Germline V gene sequence: CDR1 MNHNY, CDR2 SVGAGI (reference sequence). The CDR3 runs 15 residues. With 1 base clipped from V and 4 bases from J, the junction kept 5 bases outside the gene matches. The CDR3: CASSYFGQGGYGYTF. The CDR3 bases are TGTGCCAGCAGTTACTTCGGACAGGGCGGCTATGGCTACACCTTC.

The V gene is TRBV29-1, the J gene TRBJ1-4; TRBD1 matches 8 bases. Per germline, CDR1 SQVTM and CDR2 ANQGSEA. The CDR3 spans 13 residues. Trimming cost V 4 bases and J 8 bases; bases outside gene matches: 6. This chain's CDR3 is CSVGTGQGEKLFF. CDR3 coding DNA: TGCAGCGTTGGGACAGGGCAAGGGGAAAAACTGTTTTTT.

The chain employs TRBV7-8 and TRBJ2-1; 10 bases align to TRBD2. Germline-derived CDR1 and CDR2 are SGHVS and FQNEAQ. The trim removed 1 base at V and 4 bases at J, leaving 1 base unmatched. The CDR3 length is 15 residues. CDR3 in amino acids: CASSLGLAGYNEQFF. CDR3 coding DNA: TGTGCCAGCAGCTTAGGACTAGCGGGTTACAATGAGCAGTTCTTC.